This entry concerns a single TCR beta chain. This record comes from a study of PD-L1 blockade in urothelial cancer. In the study overall: About 90% of the 29 patients were males with bladder-origin urothelial cancer. The median number of T cells present in blood samples was some 140,000. Researchers looked at the blood 3 weeks (second dose) and 6 weeks after treatment began.

Stated time point: pretreatment peripheral blood. Each patient supplied 1 to 8 pretreatment and on-treatment samples. Clones were sequenced by immunoSEQ multiplex PCR, and TCRdb holds only the in-frame ones, with some missing. This sample has around 92,000 clones, with roughly 90% found just once. The V gene's germline CDR1 is GTSNPN and CDR2 SVGIG (reference sequence). CDR3 length equals 15 residues. Trimming removed 0 bases from V and 6 bases from J, with 17 bases in between. This specimen consisted of PBMCs, obtained around atezolizumab (anti-PD-L1) treatment. The chain links TRBV30 to TRBJ1-1, with D tentatively TRBD1 (6 bases). The clonotype comes from a woman older than 75 with urothelial cancer. The CDR3, as DNA: TGTGCCTGGAGTGTGTGGGGGGGCGCGGAGGCTGAAGCTTTCTTT. It translates to CAWSVWGGAEAEAFF.